The 30 T cell receptor beta chains below all came from one sample that was sequenced in a study of T-cell memory formation after mild COVID-19. TCRdb ran MiXCR on the 5' RACE reads and lists one entry per CDR3 protein. The table shows approximately 560,000 distinct CDR3 sequences, with around a sixth occurring only once. The sequenced sample consisted of PBMCs or a T cell subset sorted from them (not recorded which). Receptors originate from an adult woman who had mild COVID-19 (a few samples of this study predate the infection). Cell type and time point are not known.

In this sample, this clonotype turned up a few times. V usage is TRBV29-1 and J usage is TRBJ1-3, with a weak D call TRBD1 (5 bases). Germline loops: CDR1 SQVTM, CDR2 ANQGSEA. The CDR3 is 15 residues long. V shed 4 bases and J shed 4 bases, with 17 bases lying between them. This CDR3 reads CSVVVDKIQGNTIYF. CDR3 nucleotide sequence: TGCAGCGTTGTCGTGGACAAGATACAAGGAAACACCATATATTTT.

V is TRBV9 and J is TRBJ2-5; 8 bases agree with TRBD2. This CDR3 contains 17 residues. V was pared by 4 bases and J by 9 bases, with 20 bases of the junction left unmatched. CDR1 and CDR2 from the germline V gene are SGDLS and YYNGEE. CDR3 sequence (DNA): TGTGCCAGCAGCTTCCCCGTGGTAGCGGGGTGCCTTGGGGCCCAGTACTTC. This encodes CASSFPVVAGCLGAQYF.

This clonotype was seen repeatedly, ten times or more. The rearrangement uses TRBV15 and TRBJ2-7, with TRBD1 as a possible D gene (7 bases). The germline CDR1 and CDR2 sequences are LNHNV and YYDKDF (reference sequence). Deletions cut 5 bases from V and 2 bases from J, with 16 bases between. The CDR3 loop spans 15 amino acids. CDR3 in amino acids: CATSRSGGGPYEQYF. As DNA, the CDR3 is TGTGCCACCAGCCGAAGCGGAGGGGGCCCCTACGAGCAGTACTTC.

This clonotype appeared many times. The rearrangement joins TRBV13 to TRBJ1-1; 7 bases map to TRBD1. The CDR3 consists of 13 residues. Germline CDR1 is PRHDT and CDR2 is FYEKMQ (reference sequence). V trimming: 5 bases; J trimming: 1 base; junction bases outside the gene matches: 1. In DNA, the CDR3 is TGTGCCAGCAGCCACAGGGGGAACACTGAAGCTTTCTTT. It codes for CASSHRGNTEAFF.

This clonotype showed up just a few times. The V gene is TRBV18, the J gene TRBJ2-1; TRBD1 aligns across 9 bases. CDR3 length: 16 amino acids. From germline, CDR1 is KGHSH and CDR2 LQKENI. Trimming cost V 3 bases and J 6 bases; bases outside gene matches: 9. CDR3: CASSPNRDRVSNEQFF. The CDR3 DNA is TGTGCCAGCTCACCGAACCGGGACAGGGTGAGCAATGAGCAGTTCTTC.

The chain employs TRBV7-6 and TRBJ2-1; D gene ambiguous. CDR3 size: 16 residues. Trimming removed 1 base at V and 6 bases at J, with 16 bases between. Per germline, CDR1 SGHVS and CDR2 FNYEAQ. The CDR3 nucleotides read TGTGCCAGCAGCTTAGGCAGCTCGGGTTCGGGCAATGAGCAGTTCTTC. As protein: CASSLGSSGSGNEQFF.

The chain recombines TRBV29-1 with TRBJ1-1; D unresolved. The length of the CDR3 is 14 residues. V was cut by 5 bases and J by 3 bases, with 16 bases left in between. Germline V gene data show CDR1 as SQVTM and CDR2 as ANQGSEA. CDR3 bases: TGCAGCGTTACCAGCCCCAGAGAATACACTGAAGCTTTCTTT. It encodes CSVTSPREYTEAFF.

Only a few counts were recorded for this clonotype. This chain links TRBV6-2 or TRBV6-3 with TRBJ2-7; the D gene is possibly TRBD1 (5 bases). V gave up 6 bases and J gave up 0 bases, with 18 bases separating them. This CDR3 spans 16 amino acids. Germline lookup yields CDR1 MNHEY and CDR2 SVGEGT. The CDR3 is CASSPNYRLISYEQYF. DNA of the CDR3: TGTGCCAGCAGCCCAAATTACAGGTTGATCTCCTACGAGCAGTACTTC.

This clonotype was detected ten times or more. The J gene is TRBJ2-3, the V gene TRBV11-3; D gene ambiguous. The length of the CDR3 is 17 residues. V lost 5 bases to trimming and J lost 3 bases, with 21 bases between them. Germline V gene lookup returns CDR1 SGHNT and CDR2 YENEEA. The CDR3 region is CASSPGDLSLGTDTQYF. CDR3 sequence (DNA): TGTGCCAGCAGCCCCGGTGACTTATCGCTTGGGACAGATACGCAGTATTTT.

This clonotype was picked up a small number of times. The chain couples TRBV3-1 to TRBJ1-5, with TRBD1 identical over 7 bases. With 6 bases clipped from V and 5 bases from J, the junction kept 7 bases outside the gene matches. The CDR3 contains 14 residues. Germline CDR1 is LGHDT and CDR2 is YNNKEL (reference sequence). CDR3 sequence reads: CASRQTGSDQPQHF. The CDR3 DNA sequence: TGTGCCAGCAGACAGACAGGGTCTGATCAGCCCCAGCATTTT.

This clonotype was seen a handful of times. The chain uses TRBV7-2 and TRBJ2-2; perhaps TRBD1 as D (6 bases). The CDR3 is 15 residues long. Deletions cut 1 base from V and 5 bases from J, with 11 bases between. CDR1 and CDR2 (germline): SGHTA, FQGNSA. CDR3 DNA: TGTGCCAGCAGCTTAGGGGACACCTTGACCGGGGAGCTGTTTTTT. Its protein product is CASSLGDTLTGELFF.

The V and J genes are TRBV6-5 and TRBJ1-5, with D possibly TRBD1 on 5 matching bases. Germline CDR1 MNHEY, CDR2 SVGAGI. The CDR3 is 13 amino acids. Deletions cut 3 bases from V and 7 bases from J, with 10 bases between. The CDR3 is CASSYGQQQPQHF. The CDR3 nucleotides are TGTGCCAGCAGTTATGGACAACAACAGCCCCAGCATTTT.

This clonotype was seen a few times. J is TRBJ2-7 and V is TRBV9; 7 nucleotides agree with TRBD2. The CDR3 has 15 residues. V trimming: 4 bases; J trimming: 1 base; junction bases outside the gene matches: 8. Germline CDR1 and CDR2: SGDLS and YYNGEE. In DNA, the CDR3 is TGTGCCAGCAGCCCCGCGGGAGACAGTTCCTACGAGCAGTACTTC. Its translation: CASSPAGDSSYEQYF.

This clonotype was detected many times. This chain uses TRBV12-3 or TRBV12-4 with TRBJ1-5; 7 bases are shared with TRBD1. The CDR3 loop spans 14 amino acids. The junction had 2 bases not matched to a gene; V was cut back by 2 bases and J by 4 bases. Here the CDR3 reads CASSLTGVNQPQHF. The CDR3 DNA follows: TGTGCCAGCAGTTTAACAGGGGTAAATCAGCCCCAGCATTTT.

The chain recombines TRBV4-3 with TRBJ2-7; D uncertain. Trimming pared 0 bases from V and 6 bases from J, leaving 18 bases between. CDR3 length: 16 residues. Germline V gene sequence: CDR1 LGHNA, CDR2 YSLEER. CDR3 nucleotides: TGCGCCAGCAGCCAAGATAGTCCTCAAGAGTCGTCCGAGCAGTACTTC. This gives the protein CASSQDSPQESSEQYF.

This clonotype was found many times. V usage is TRBV6-5 and J usage is TRBJ2-7; D remains unclear. The germline gives CDR1 MNHEY, CDR2 SVGAGI. V was cut by 2 bases and J by 0 bases, with 5 bases left in between. The CDR3 is 13 residues long. CDR3 residues: CASSYSNSYEQYF. As DNA, the CDR3 is TGTGCCAGCAGTTACAGCAACTCCTACGAGCAGTACTTC.

This clonotype was recorded a few times. The genes are TRBV20-1 and TRBJ2-1; possible D gene TRBD2, 6 bases. Germline V gives CDR1 DFQATT, CDR2 SNEGSKA (reference sequence). V lost 5 bases and J lost 0, with 14 bases in between. The CDR3 loop spans 15 amino acids. CDR3 in DNA: TGCAGTGCTCAACGGGGGTCGAGCTCCTACAATGAGCAGTTCTTC. As protein: CSAQRGSSSYNEQFF.

The V call is TRBV5-4, the J call TRBJ2-2; TRBD2 aligns across 8 bases. CDR1 SGHNT and CDR2 YYREEE come from the germline V gene (reference sequence). This CDR3 contains 18 residues. V gave up 4 bases and J gave up 3 bases; unmatched junction bases: 14. DNA for the CDR3: TGTGCCAGCAGCCTTAGAGCGGGAGCGCTCTCCCACACCGGGGAGCTGTTTTTT. As protein: CASSLRAGALSHTGELFF.

The chain employs TRBV29-1 and TRBJ2-6; D is unclear. The CDR3 covers 16 residues. Deletions cut 5 bases from V and 0 bases from J, with 14 bases between. Per germline, CDR1 SQVTM and CDR2 ANQGSEA. The CDR3, as DNA: TGCAGCGTTAAAGGAGACACCGACTCTGGGGCCAACGTCCTGACTTTC. Residues: CSVKGDTDSGANVLTF.

V and J are TRBV12-3 or TRBV12-4 and TRBJ2-1; perhaps TRBD2 as D (6 bases). This CDR3 is 14 amino acids long. Deletions cut 3 bases from V and 2 bases from J, with 8 bases between. The DNA of the CDR3 is TGTGCCAGCAGTTTGCTAGCGCCCTACAATGAGCAGTTCTTC. It translates to CASSLLAPYNEQFF.

V gene TRBV11-2 combines with J gene TRBJ2-5; 15 positions match TRBD2. Germline V lookup: CDR1 SGHAT, CDR2 FQNNGV. The CDR3 covers 15 residues. V lost 4 bases, J lost 5 bases, and 2 bases stayed unmatched. CDR3 coding DNA: TGTGCCAGCAGCTCAGGGACTAGCGGGAGGGAGACCCAGTACTTC. Translation gives CASSSGTSGRETQYF.

This clonotype was observed at least ten times. The chain recombines TRBV7-3 with TRBJ2-2; D is uncertain. The CDR3 runs 13 residues. Germline V gene data show CDR1 as SGHTA and CDR2 as FQGTGA. V lost 4 bases and J lost 5, with 8 bases in between. The CDR3 region is CASSSSLTGELFF. In nucleotides, the CDR3 is TGTGCCAGCAGCTCCTCATTAACCGGGGAGCTGTTTTTT.

The J gene is TRBJ2-1, the V gene TRBV10-2; D gene unclear. This CDR3 is built from 12 residues. V was clipped by 2 bases and J by 7 bases, with 6 bases between them. Germline V CDR1 and CDR2: WSHSY, SAAADI. The CDR3 bases are TGCGCCAGCAGTGAGCAGTATAATGAGCAGTTCTTC. Protein sequence: CASSEQYNEQFF.

This chain links TRBV12-3 or TRBV12-4 with TRBJ1-5; D not certain. CDR3 length: 15 amino acids. V dropped 3 bases and J dropped 4 bases, with 13 bases sitting between them. CDR3 bases: TGTGCCAGCAGTTTGGGTCCTCAATTAAATCAGCCCCAGCATTTT. Amino acid sequence: CASSLGPQLNQPQHF.

The chain is built from TRBV5-1 and TRBJ2-3; tentative D call: TRBD1 (5 bases). The CDR3 sequence is 15 residues long. Trimming pared 0 bases from V and 6 bases from J, leaving 14 bases between. The germline V gene has CDR1 SGHRS and CDR2 YFSETQ. CDR3 sequence reads: CASSLGQPARDTQYF. The CDR3 DNA is TGCGCCAGCAGCTTGGGACAGCCGGCTCGGGATACGCAGTATTTT.

This chain connects TRBV5-1 to TRBJ2-1; D perhaps matches TRBD1 (7 bases). In germline, CDR1 is SGHRS, CDR2 YFSETQ. The V and J ends lost 6 bases and 6 bases respectively, with 25 bases between them. The CDR3 extends over 17 amino acids. CDR3 loop: CASNLPGATGRSNEQFF. In nucleotides, the CDR3 is TGCGCCAGCAATCTGCCGGGTGCGACAGGGAGGAGCAATGAGCAGTTCTTC.

The table lists this clonotype with many counts. The CDR3 reads CASSQVGSGNEQFF. CDR3 DNA sequence: TGTGCCAGCAGCCAAGTTGGTAGCGGGAATGAGCAGTTCTTC. The rearrangement uses TRBV4-2 and TRBJ2-1; 7 bases are a match to TRBD2. The CDR3 loop spans 14 amino acids. The junction had 4 bases not matched to a gene; V was cut back by 1 base and J by 7 bases. Germline V CDR1 and CDR2: LGHNA, YNFKEQ.

V is TRBV7-9 and J is TRBJ2-3; 9 bases fit TRBD2. Germline V CDR1 and CDR2: SEHNR, FQNEAQ (reference sequence). The CDR3 runs 17 residues. J was trimmed by 1 base and V by 1 base; bases with no gene match: 6. The CDR3 DNA reads TGTGCCAGCAGCTTAGGGCTAGCGGGGACTCGCACAGATACGCAGTATTTT. Amino acids: CASSLGLAGTRTDTQYF.

This clonotype was picked up a small number of times. The chain is built from TRBV3-1 and TRBJ1-6; 11 bases line up with TRBD1. This CDR3 is 12 amino acids long. Germline trimming cut 4 bases from V and 16 bases from J; bases unmatched to any gene: 3. CDR1 is LGHDT, CDR2 YNNKEL, per germline (reference sequence). The CDR3 region has the DNA TGTGCCAGCAGCCTCCGGGACAGGGGGCTCCACTTT. Protein product: CASSLRDRGLHF.

This clonotype was seen more than once but under ten times. The chain has TRBV2 and TRBJ1-6, with 7 bases lining up with TRBD1. CDR1 SNHLY and CDR2 FYNNEI come from the germline V gene. Unmatched junction bases numbered 8, after V lost 8 bases and J lost 7 bases. There are 14 residues in the CDR3. CDR3 region: CASGGQLRNSPLHF. Written as DNA, the CDR3 is TGTGCCAGCGGGGGACAGTTGAGGAATTCACCCCTCCACTTT.